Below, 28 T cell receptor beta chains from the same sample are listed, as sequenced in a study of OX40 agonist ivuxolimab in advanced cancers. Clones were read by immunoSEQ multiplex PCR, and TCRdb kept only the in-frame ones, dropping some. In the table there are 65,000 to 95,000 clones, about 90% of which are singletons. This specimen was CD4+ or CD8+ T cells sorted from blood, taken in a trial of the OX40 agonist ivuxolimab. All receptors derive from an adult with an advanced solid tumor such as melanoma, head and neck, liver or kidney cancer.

CDR3 nucleotides: TGTGCCAGCAGTTGGGGGGTGGGTCAGCCCCAGCATTTT. This sequence encodes CASSWGVGQPQHF. The chain couples TRBV27 to TRBJ1-5; possible D gene TRBD1, 5 bases. This CDR3 contains 13 residues. In germline, CDR1 is MNHEY, CDR2 SMNVEV (reference sequence). V was shortened by 4 bases and J by 6 bases, with 10 bases between the two germline ends.

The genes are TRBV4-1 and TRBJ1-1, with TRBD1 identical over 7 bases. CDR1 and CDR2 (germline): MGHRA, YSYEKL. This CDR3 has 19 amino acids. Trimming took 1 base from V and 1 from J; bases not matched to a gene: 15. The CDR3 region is CASSQAGLVRGPRNTEAFF. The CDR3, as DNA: TGCGCCAGCAGCCAAGCCGGGCTTGTGAGGGGGCCTAGGAACACTGAAGCTTTCTTT.

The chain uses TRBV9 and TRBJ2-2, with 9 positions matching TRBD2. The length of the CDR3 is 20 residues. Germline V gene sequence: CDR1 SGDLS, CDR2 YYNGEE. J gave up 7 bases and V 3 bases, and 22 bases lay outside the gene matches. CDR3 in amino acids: CASSGIGTNSGSFRSGELFF. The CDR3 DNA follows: TGTGCCAGCAGCGGAATCGGAACTAATAGCGGGAGTTTCAGAAGCGGGGAGCTGTTTTTT. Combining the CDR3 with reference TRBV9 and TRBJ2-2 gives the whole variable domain DSGVTQTPKHLITATGQRVTLRCSPRSGDLSVYWYQQSLDQGLQFLIQYYNGEERAKGNILERFSAQQFPDLHSELNLSSLELGDSALYFCASSGIGTNSGSFRSGELFFGEGSRLTVL.

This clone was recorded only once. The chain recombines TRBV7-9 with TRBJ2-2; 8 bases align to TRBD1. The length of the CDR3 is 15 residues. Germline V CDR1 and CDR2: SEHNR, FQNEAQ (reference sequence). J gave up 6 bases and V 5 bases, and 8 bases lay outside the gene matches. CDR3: CASSADRGGSGELFF. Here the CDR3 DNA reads TGTGCCAGCAGCGCCGACAGGGGAGGATCCGGGGAGCTGTTTTTT.

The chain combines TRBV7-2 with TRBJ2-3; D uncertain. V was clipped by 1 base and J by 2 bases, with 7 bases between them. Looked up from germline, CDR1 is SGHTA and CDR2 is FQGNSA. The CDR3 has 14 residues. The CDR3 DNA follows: TGTGCCAGCAGCTTAGACTCCGCCACAGATACGCAGTATTTT. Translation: CASSLDSATDTQYF.

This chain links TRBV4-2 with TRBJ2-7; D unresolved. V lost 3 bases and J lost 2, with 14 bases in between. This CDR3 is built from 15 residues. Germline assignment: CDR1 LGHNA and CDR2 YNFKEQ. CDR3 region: CASSHDPKGPYEQYF. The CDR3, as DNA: TGTGCCAGCAGCCACGACCCTAAAGGTCCCTACGAGCAGTACTTC.

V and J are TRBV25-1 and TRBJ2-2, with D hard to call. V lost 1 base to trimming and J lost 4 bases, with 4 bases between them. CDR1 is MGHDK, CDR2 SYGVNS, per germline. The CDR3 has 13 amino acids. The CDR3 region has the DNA TGTGCCAGCAGTGAATGGGGCACCGGGGAGCTGTTTTTT. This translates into CASSEWGTGELFF. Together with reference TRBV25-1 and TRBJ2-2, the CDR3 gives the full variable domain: EADIYQTPRYLVIGTGKKITLECSQTMGHDKMYWYQQDPGMELHLIHYSYGVNSTEKGDLSSESTVSRIRTEHFPLTLESARPSHTSQYLCASSEWGTGELFFGEGSRLTVL.

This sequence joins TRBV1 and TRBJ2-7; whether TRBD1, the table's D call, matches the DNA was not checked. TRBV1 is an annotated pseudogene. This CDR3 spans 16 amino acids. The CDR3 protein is CTSRGVRTVSSYEQYF. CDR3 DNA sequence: TGCACCAGCAGAGGAGTTCGGACAGTCTCCTCCTACGAGCAGTACTTC.

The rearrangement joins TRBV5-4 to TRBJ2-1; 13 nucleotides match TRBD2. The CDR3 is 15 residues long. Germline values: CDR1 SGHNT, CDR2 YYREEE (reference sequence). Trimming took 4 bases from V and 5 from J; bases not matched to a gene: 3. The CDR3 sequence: CASSPGTSGDNEQFF. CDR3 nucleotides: TGTGCCAGCAGCCCCGGGACTAGCGGGGACAATGAGCAGTTCTTC.

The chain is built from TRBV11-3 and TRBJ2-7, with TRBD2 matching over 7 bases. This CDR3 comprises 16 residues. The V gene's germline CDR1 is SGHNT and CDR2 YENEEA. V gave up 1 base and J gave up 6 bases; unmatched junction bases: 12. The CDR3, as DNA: TGTGCCAGCAGCTTAGGGGGGAGGGTATTCGCCGTCGAGCAGTACTTC. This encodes CASSLGGRVFAVEQYF. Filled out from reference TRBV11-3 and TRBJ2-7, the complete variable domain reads EAGVVQSPRYKIIEKKQPVAFWCNPISGHNTLYWYLQNLGQGPELLIRYENEEAVDDSQLPKDRFSAERLKGVDSTLKIQPAELGDSAVYLCASSLGGRVFAVEQYFGPGTRLTVT.

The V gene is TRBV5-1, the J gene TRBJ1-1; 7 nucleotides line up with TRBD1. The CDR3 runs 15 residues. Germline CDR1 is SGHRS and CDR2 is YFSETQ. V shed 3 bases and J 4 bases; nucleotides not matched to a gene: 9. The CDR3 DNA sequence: TGCGCCAGCAGCTGGAACAGGGGAGATGGCACTGAAGCTTTCTTT. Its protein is CASSWNRGDGTEAFF.

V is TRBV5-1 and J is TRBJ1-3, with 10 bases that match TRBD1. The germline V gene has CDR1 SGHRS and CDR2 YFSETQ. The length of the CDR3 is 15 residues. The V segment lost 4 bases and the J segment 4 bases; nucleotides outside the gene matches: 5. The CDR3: CASSRDRGTGNTIYF. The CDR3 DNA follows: TGCGCCAGCAGCCGGGACAGGGGAACCGGAAACACCATATATTTT.

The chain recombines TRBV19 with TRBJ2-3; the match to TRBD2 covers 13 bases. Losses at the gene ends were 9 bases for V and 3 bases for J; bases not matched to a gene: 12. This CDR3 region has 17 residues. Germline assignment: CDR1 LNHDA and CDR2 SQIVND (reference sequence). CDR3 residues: CASHLGPGLAGTDTQYF. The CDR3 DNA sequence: TGTGCCAGCCACCTCGGTCCGGGACTAGCGGGAACAGATACGCAGTATTTT.

CDR3: CASSLHETQYF. The CDR3 coding sequence is TGTGCCAGCAGCTTACACGAGACCCAGTACTTC. The genes are TRBV7-2 and TRBJ2-5, with D hard to call. V was cut by 2 bases and J by 5 bases, with 3 bases left in between. The CDR3 spans 11 residues. Per germline, CDR1 SGHTA and CDR2 FQGNSA.

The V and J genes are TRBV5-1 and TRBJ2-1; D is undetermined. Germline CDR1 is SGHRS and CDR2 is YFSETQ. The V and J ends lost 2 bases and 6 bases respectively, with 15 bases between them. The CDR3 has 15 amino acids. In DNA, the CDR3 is TGCGCCAGCAGCTTAAGGGAAGTGTCATCCAATGAGCAGTTCTTC. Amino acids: CASSLREVSSNEQFF.

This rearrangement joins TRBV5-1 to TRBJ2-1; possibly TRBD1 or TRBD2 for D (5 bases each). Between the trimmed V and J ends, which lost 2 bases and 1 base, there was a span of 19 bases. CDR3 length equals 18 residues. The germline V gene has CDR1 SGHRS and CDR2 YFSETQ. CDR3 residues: CASSLRDPQRASYNEQFF. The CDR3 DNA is TGCGCCAGCAGCTTACGGGACCCACAAAGGGCATCCTACAATGAGCAGTTCTTC.

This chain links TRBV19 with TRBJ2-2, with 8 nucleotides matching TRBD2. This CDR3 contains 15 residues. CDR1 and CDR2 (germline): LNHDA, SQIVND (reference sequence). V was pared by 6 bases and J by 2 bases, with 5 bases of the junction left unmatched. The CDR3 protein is CASSPGGVNTGELFF. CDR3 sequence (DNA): TGTGCCAGTAGCCCCGGGGGGGTTAACACCGGGGAGCTGTTTTTT. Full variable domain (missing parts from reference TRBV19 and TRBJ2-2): DGGITQSPKYLFRKEGQNVTLSCEQNLNHDAMYWYRQDPGQGLRLIYYSQIVNDFQKGDIAEGYSVSREKKESFPLTVTSAQKNPTAFYLCASSPGGVNTGELFFGEGSRLTVL.

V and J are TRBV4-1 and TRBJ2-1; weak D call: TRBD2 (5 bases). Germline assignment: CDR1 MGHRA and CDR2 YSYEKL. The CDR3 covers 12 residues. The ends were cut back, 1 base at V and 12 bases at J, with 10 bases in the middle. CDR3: CASSQGVGGQFF. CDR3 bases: TGCGCCAGCAGCCAAGGGGTCGGAGGGCAGTTCTTC.

CDR3 nucleotides: TGTGCCAGCAGCGGGGTTAGCAATCAGCCCCAGCATTTT. Encoded protein: CASSGVSNQPQHF. The chain employs TRBV7-2 and TRBJ1-5; D call uncertain. Germline-derived CDR1 and CDR2 are SGHTA and FQGNSA. The CDR3 has 13 amino acids. The V end was cut by 5 bases, the J end by 0 bases, with 5 bases between.

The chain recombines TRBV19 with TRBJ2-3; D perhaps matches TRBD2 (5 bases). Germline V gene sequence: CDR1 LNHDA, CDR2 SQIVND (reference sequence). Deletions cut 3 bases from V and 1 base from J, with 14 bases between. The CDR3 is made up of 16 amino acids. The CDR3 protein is CASSISTTWGTDTQYF. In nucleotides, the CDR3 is TGTGCCAGTAGTATTTCGACTACTTGGGGCACAGATACGCAGTATTTT.

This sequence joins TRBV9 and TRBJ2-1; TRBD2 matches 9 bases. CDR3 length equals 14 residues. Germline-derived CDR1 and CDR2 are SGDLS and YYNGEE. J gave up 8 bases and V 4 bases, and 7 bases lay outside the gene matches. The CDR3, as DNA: TGTGCCAGCAGCCTAGCGGGACCGCTGCATGAGCAGTTCTTC. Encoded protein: CASSLAGPLHEQFF.

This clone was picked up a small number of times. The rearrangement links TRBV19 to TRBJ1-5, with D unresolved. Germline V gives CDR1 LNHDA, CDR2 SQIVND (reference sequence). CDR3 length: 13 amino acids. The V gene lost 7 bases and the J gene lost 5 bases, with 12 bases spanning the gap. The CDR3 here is CASIESGDQPQHF. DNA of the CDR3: TGTGCCAGTATCGAATCTGGCGATCAGCCCCAGCATTTT.

This CDR3 is CASSLDSVAEQYF. In DNA, the CDR3 is TGTGCCAGCAGCTTGGACTCTGTCGCCGAGCAGTACTTC. This chain joins TRBV5-6 and TRBJ2-7, with D uncertain. Germline-derived CDR1 and CDR2 are SGHDT and YYEEEE. CDR3 length: 13 amino acids. V was shortened by 0 bases and J by 6 bases, with 10 bases between the two germline ends. The variable domain in full, completed from reference TRBV5-6 and TRBJ2-7, reads DAGVTQSPTHLIKTRGQQVTLRCSPKSGHDTVSWYQQALGQGPQFIFQYYEEEERQRGNFPDRFSGHQFPNYSSELNVNALLLGDSALYLCASSLDSVAEQYFGPGTRLTVT.

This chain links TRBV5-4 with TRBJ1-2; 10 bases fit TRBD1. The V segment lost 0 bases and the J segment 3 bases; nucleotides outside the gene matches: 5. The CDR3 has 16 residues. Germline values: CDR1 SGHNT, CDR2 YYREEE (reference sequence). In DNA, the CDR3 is TGTGCCAGCAGCTTGGGAGGGACAGGGGACTACTATGGCTACACCTTC. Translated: CASSLGGTGDYYGYTF. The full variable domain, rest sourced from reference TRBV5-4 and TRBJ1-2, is ETGVTQSPTHLIKTRGQQVTLRCSSQSGHNTVSWYQQALGQGPQFIFQYYREEENGRGNFPPRFSGLQFPNYSSELNVNALELDDSALYLCASSLGGTGDYYGYTFGSGTRLTVV.

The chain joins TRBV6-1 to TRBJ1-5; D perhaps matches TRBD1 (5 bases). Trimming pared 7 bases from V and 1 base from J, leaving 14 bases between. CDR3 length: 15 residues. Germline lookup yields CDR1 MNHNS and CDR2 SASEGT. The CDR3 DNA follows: TGTGCCAGCAATCCCAGGGTGTACAGCAATCAGCCCCAGCATTTT. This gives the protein CASNPRVYSNQPQHF.

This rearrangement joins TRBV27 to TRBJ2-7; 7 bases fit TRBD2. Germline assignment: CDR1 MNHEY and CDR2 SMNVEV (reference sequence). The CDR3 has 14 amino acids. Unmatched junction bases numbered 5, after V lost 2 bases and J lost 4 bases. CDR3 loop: CASSLAGATYEQYF. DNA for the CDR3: TGTGCCAGCAGTTTAGCGGGAGCCACGTACGAGCAGTACTTC.

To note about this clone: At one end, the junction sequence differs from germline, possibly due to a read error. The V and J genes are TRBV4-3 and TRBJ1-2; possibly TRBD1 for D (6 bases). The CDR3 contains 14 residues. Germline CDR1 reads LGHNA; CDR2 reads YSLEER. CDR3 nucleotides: TGCACCAGCAGCCTTTCAGACAGGAGCTATGGCTACACCTTC. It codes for CTSSLSDRSYGYTF.

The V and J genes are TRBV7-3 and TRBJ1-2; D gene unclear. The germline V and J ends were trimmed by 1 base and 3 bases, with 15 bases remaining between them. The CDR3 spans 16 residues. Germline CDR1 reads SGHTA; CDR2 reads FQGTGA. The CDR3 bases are TGTGCCAGCAGCTTAAACCCCCCCGGGGTCGACTATGGCTACACCTTC. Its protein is CASSLNPPGVDYGYTF.